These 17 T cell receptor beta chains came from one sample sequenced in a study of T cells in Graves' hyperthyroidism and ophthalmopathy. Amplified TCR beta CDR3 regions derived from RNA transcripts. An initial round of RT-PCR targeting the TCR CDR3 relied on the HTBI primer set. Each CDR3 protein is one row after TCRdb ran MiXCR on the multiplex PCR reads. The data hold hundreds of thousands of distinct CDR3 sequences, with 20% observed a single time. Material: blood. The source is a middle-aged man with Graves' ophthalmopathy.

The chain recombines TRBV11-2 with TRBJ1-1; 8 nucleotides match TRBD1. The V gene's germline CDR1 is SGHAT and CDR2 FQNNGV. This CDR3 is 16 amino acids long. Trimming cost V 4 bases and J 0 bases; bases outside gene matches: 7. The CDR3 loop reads CASSSRGRGMNTEAFF. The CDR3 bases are TGTGCCAGCAGCTCCAGGGGGCGCGGTATGAACACTGAAGCTTTCTTT.

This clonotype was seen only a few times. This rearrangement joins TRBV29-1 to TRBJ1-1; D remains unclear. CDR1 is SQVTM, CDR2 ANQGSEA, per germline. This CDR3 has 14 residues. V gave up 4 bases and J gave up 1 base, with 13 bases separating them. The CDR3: CSVAPKLRNTEAFF. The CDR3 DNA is TGCAGCGTTGCCCCGAAGCTCAGGAACACTGAAGCTTTCTTT. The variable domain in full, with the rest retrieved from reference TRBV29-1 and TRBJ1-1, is SAVISQKPSRDICQRGTSLTIQCQVDSQVTMMFWYRQQPGQSLTLIATANQGSEATYESGFVIDKFPISRPNLTFSTLTVSNMSPEDSSIYLCSVAPKLRNTEAFFGQGTRLTVV.

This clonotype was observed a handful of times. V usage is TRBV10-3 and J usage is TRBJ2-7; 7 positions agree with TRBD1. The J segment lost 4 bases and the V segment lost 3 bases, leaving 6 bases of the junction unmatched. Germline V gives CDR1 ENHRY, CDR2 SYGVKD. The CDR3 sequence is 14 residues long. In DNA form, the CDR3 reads TGTGCCATCAGTGATCCACCAGGGGGATACGAGCAGTACTTC. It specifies CAISDPPGGYEQYF.

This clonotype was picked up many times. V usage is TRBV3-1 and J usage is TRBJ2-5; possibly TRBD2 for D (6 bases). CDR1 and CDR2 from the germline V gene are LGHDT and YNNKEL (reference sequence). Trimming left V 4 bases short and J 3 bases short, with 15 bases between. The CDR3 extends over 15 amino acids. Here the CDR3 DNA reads TGTGCCAGCAGCCCCCGACTAGACCTGGAAGAGACCCAGTACTTC. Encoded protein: CASSPRLDLEETQYF.

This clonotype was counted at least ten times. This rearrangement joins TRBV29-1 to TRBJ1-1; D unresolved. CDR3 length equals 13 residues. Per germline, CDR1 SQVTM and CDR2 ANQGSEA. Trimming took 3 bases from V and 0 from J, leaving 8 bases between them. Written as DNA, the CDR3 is TGCAGCGTTGAGGGTGGTCTGAACACTGAAGCTTTCTTT. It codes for CSVEGGLNTEAFF. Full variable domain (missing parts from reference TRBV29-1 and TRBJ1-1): SAVISQKPSRDICQRGTSLTIQCQVDSQVTMMFWYRQQPGQSLTLIATANQGSEATYESGFVIDKFPISRPNLTFSTLTVSNMSPEDSSIYLCSVEGGLNTEAFFGQGTRLTVV.

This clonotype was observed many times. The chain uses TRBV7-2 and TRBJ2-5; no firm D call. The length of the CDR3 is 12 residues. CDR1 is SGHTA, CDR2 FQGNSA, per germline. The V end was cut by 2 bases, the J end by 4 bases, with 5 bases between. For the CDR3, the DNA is TGTGCCAGCAGCTTACAAGTAGAGACCCAGTACTTC. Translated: CASSLQVETQYF.

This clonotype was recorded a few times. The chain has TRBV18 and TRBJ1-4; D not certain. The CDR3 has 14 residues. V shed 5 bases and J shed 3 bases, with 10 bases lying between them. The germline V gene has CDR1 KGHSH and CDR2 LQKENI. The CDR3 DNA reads TGTGCCAGCTCAATGATGATGTCTAATGAAAAACTGTTTTTT. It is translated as CASSMMMSNEKLFF.

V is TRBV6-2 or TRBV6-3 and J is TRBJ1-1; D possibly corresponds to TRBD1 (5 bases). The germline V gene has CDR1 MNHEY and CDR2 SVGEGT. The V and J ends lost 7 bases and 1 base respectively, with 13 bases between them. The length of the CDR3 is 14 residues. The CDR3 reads CASTGRVGNTEAFF. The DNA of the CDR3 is TGTGCCAGCACCGGCAGGGTTGGGAACACTGAAGCTTTCTTT.

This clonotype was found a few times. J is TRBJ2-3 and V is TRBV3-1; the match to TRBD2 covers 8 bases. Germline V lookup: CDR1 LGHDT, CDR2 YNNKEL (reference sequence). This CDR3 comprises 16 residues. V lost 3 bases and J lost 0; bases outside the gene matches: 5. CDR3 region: CASSQWTSQSTDTQYF. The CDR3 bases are TGTGCCAGCAGCCAGTGGACTAGCCAAAGCACAGATACGCAGTATTTT.

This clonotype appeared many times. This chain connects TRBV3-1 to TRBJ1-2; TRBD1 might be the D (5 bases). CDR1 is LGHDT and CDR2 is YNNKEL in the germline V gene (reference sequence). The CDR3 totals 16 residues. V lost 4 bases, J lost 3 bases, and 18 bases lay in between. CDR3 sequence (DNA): TGTGCCAGCAGCCGCCTCACAGGACCGGGTGACTATGGCTACACCTTC. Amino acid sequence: CASSRLTGPGDYGYTF.

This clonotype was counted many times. The CDR3 DNA follows: TGTGCCTGGAGGCCCGCGCTCTCCCCCTACTATGGCTACACCTTC. Translating it yields CAWRPALSPYYGYTF. The chain is built from TRBV30 and TRBJ1-2, with D unresolved. The CDR3 spans 15 residues. Germline V gene lookup returns CDR1 GTSNPN and CDR2 SVGIG (reference sequence). Between the trimmed V and J ends, which lost 3 bases and 3 bases, there was a span of 17 bases.

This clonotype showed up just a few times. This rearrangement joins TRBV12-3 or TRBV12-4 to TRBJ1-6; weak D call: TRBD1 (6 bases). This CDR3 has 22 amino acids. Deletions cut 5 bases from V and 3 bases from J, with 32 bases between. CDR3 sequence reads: CASSLRSKLQGWSTGYNSPLHF. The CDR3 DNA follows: TGTGCCAGCAGTCTTCGAAGCAAACTACAGGGTTGGTCGACGGGCTATAATTCACCCCTCCACTTT.

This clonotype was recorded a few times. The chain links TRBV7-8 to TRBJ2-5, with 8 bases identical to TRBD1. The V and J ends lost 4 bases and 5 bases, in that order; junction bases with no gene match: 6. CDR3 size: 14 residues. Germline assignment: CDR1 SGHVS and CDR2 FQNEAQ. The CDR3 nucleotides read TGTGCCAGCAGCTACGCACAGGGGGAGGAGACCCAGTACTTC. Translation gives CASSYAQGEETQYF. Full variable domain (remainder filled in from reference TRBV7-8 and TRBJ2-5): GAGVSQSPRYKVAKRGQDVALRCDPISGHVSLFWYQQALGQGPEFLTYFQNEAQLDKSGLPSDRFFAERPEGSVSTLKIQRTQQEDSAVYLCASSYAQGEETQYFGPGTRLLVL.

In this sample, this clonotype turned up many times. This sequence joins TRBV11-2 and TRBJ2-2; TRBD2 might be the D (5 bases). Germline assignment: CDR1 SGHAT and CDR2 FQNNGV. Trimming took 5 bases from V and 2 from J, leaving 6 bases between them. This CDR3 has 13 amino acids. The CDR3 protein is CASSPSNTGELFF. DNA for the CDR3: TGTGCCAGCAGCCCTAGCAACACCGGGGAGCTGTTTTTT. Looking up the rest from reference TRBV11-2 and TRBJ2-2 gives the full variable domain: EAGVAQSPRYKIIEKRQSVAFWCNPISGHATLYWYQQILGQGPKLLIQFQNNGVVDDSQLPKDRFSAERLKGVDSTLKIQPAKLEDSAVYLCASSPSNTGELFFGEGSRLTVL.

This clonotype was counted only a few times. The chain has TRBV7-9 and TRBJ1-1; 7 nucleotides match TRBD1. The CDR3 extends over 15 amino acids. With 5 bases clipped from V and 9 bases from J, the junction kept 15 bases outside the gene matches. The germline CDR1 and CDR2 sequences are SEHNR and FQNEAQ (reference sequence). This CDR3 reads CASSPARQGWWKAFF. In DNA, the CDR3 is TGTGCCAGCAGCCCAGCCCGACAGGGTTGGTGGAAAGCTTTCTTT.

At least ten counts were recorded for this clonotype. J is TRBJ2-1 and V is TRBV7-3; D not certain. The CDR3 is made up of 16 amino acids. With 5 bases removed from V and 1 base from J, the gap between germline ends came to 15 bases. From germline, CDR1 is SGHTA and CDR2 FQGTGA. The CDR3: CASSLSGPPSYNEQFF. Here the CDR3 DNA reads TGTGCCAGCAGCCTATCGGGCCCTCCATCCTACAATGAGCAGTTCTTC.

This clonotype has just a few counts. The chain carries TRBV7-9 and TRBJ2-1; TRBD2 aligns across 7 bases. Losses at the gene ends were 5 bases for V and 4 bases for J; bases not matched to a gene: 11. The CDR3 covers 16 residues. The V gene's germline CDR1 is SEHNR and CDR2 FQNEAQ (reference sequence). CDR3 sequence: CASSTPLAAGYNEQFF. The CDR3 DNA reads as TGTGCCAGCAGCACCCCTCTAGCGGCAGGGTACAATGAGCAGTTCTTC. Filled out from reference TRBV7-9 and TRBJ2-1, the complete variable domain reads DTGVSQNPRHKITKRGQNVTFRCDPISEHNRLYWYRQTLGQGPEFLTYFQNEAQLEKSRLLSDRFSAERPKGSFSTLEIQRTEQGDSAMYLCASSTPLAAGYNEQFFGPGTRLTVL.